This T cell receptor (beta chain) comes out of a study of blood T cell repertoires in COVID-19. Recovered participants had two consecutive negative NP/OP PCR tests, healthcare professional clearance, or symptom resolution. Germline V gene lookup returns CDR1 MGHRA and CDR2 YSYEKL. The J segment lost 3 bases and the V segment lost 0 bases, leaving 13 bases of the junction unmatched. The CDR3 totals 19 residues. Assay: immunoSEQ multiplex PCR; the TCRdb copy retains only in-frame clones and omits some. The sample yields 120,000 or so clones, 84% seen once. The sequence was collected from a woman in her 30s who had recovered from COVID-19. V gene TRBV4-1 combines with J gene TRBJ2-7, with 11 bases lining up with TRBD2. Sequencing input: PBMCs or T cells enriched from blood (not recorded which). The CDR3, as DNA: TGCGCCAGCAGCCAAGATCCCCTGGGGGGGACTAGCGGCGGCTACGAGCAGTACTTC. It specifies CASSQDPLGGTSGGYEQYF.